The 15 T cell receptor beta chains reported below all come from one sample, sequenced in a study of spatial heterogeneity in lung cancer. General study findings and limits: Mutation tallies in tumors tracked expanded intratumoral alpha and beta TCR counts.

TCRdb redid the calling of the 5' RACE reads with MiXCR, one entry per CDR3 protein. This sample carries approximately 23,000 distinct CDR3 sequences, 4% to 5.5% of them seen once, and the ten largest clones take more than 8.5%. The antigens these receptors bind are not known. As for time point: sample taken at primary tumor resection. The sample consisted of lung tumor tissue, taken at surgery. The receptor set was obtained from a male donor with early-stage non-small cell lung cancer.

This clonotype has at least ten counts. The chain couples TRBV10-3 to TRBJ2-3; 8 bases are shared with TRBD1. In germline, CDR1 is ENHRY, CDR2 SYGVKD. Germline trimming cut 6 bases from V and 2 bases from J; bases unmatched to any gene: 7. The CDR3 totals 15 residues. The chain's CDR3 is CAISGRTGSTDTQYF. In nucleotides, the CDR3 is TGTGCCATCAGCGGAAGGACAGGGTCCACAGATACGCAGTATTTT.

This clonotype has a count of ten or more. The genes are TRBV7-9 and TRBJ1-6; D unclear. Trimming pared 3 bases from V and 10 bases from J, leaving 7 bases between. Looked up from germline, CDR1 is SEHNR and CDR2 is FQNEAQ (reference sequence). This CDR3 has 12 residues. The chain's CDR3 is CASSFPPSPLHF. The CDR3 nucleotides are TGTGCCAGCAGCTTCCCCCCCTCACCCCTCCACTTT.

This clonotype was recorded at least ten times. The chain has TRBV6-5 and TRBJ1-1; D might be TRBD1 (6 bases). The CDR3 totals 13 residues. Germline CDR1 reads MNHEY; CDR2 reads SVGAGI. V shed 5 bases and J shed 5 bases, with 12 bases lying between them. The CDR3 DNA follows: TGTGCCAGCAGTCCTCCTCAGGGGACTGAAGCTTTCTTT. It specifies CASSPPQGTEAFF.

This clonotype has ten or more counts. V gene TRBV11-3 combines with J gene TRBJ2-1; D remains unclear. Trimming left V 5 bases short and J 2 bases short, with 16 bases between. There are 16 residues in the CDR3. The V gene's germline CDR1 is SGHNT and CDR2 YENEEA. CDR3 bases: TGTGCCAGCAGCCTCGTCTCGGGCACCACCTACAATGAGCAGTTCTTC. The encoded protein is CASSLVSGTTYNEQFF.

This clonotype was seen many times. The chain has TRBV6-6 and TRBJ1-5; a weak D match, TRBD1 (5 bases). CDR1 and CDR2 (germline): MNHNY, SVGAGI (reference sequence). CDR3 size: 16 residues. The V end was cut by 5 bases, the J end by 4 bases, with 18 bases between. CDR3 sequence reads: CASSLRVAGGNQPQHF. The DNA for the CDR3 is TGTGCCAGCAGTCTCAGGGTCGCCGGCGGTAATCAGCCCCAGCATTTT.

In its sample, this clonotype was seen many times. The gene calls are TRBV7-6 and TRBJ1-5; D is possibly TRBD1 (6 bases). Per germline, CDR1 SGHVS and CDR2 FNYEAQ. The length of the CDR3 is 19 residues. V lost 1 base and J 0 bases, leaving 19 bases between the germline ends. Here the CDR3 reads CASSLVASPRQDSNQPQHF. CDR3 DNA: TGTGCCAGCAGCTTAGTAGCTTCGCCGAGACAGGATAGCAATCAGCCCCAGCATTTT.

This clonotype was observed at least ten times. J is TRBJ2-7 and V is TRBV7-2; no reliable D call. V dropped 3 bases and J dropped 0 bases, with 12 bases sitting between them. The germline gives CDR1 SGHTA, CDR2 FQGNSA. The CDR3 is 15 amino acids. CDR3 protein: CASSFWADPSYEQYF. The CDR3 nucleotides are TGTGCCAGCAGCTTCTGGGCAGACCCCTCCTACGAGCAGTACTTC.

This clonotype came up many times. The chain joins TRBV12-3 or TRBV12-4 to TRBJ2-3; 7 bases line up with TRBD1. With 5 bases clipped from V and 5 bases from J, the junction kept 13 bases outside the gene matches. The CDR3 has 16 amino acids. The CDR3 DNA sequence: TGTGCCAGCAGTGGGCTGACAGGGTCGATAAAAGATACGCAGTATTTT. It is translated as CASSGLTGSIKDTQYF.

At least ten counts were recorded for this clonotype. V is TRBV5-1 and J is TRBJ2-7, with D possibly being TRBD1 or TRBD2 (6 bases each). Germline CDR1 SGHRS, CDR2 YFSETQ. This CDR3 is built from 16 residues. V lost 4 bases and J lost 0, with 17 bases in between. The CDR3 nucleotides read TGCGCCAGCAGCCCGGGGGCAGGGGCCCTCTCCTACGAGCAGTACTTC. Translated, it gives CASSPGAGALSYEQYF.

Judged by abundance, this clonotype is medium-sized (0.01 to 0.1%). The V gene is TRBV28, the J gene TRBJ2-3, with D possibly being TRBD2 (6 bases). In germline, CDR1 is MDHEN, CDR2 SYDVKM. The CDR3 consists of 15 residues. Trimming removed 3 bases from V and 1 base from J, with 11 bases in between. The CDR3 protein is CASSFSLAGTDTQYF. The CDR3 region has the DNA TGTGCCAGCAGTTTTTCACTAGCCGGCACAGATACGCAGTATTTT.

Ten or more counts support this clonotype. The CDR3 reads CASSPDLLGNSPLHF. CDR3 nucleotide sequence: TGTGCCAGCAGCCCGGACCTCCTTGGTAATTCACCCCTCCACTTT. V gene TRBV5-4 combines with J gene TRBJ1-6; D gene uncertain. Germline V gene lookup returns CDR1 SGHNT and CDR2 YYREEE (reference sequence). The CDR3 has 15 amino acids. Trimming cost V 4 bases and J 6 bases, with 14 bases left between them. Together with reference TRBV5-4 and TRBJ1-6, the CDR3 gives the full variable domain: ETGVTQSPTHLIKTRGQQVTLRCSSQSGHNTVSWYQQALGQGPQFIFQYYREEENGRGNFPPRFSGLQFPNYSSELNVNALELDDSALYLCASSPDLLGNSPLHFGNGTRLTVT.

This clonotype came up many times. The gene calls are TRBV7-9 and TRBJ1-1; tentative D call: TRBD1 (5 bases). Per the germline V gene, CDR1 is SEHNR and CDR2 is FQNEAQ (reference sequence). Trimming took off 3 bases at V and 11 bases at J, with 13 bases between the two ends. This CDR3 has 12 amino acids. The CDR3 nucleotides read TGTGCCAGCAGCTTGGGGGACCGACGGGCTTTCTTT. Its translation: CASSLGDRRAFF.

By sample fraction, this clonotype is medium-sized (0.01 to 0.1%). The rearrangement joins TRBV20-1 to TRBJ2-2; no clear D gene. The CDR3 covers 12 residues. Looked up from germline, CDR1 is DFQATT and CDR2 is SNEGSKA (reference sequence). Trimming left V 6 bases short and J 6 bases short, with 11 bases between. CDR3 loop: CSATDQPGELFF. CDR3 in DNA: TGCAGTGCCACGGACCAGCCCGGGGAGCTGTTTTTT.

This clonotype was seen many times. In nucleotides, the CDR3 is TGCAGTGCTAGCAGGACCAATCAGCCCCAGCATTTT. Its protein is CSASRTNQPQHF. V gene TRBV20-1 combines with J gene TRBJ1-5; D unresolved. V shed 3 bases and J shed 3 bases, with 6 bases lying between them. The CDR3 extends over 12 amino acids. Germline values: CDR1 DFQATT, CDR2 SNEGSKA (reference sequence).

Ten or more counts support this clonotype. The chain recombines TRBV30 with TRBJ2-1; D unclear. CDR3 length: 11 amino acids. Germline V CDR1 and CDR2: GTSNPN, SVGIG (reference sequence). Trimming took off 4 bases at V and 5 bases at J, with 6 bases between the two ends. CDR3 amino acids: CAWTLHNEQFF. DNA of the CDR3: TGTGCCTGGACGCTGCACAATGAGCAGTTCTTC.